This record concerns one T cell receptor (beta chain) sequence. The data were obtained in a study of T cells after yellow fever vaccination. Researchers made TCR cDNA using 5'RACE template switching, and this step added a universal primer site and UMIs. TCRdb called the 5' RACE reads again in MiXCR, with one record for every CDR3 protein. The sample lists some 80,000 distinct CDR3 sequences; roughly 13% were seen once. Study-wide results and limits: Post-booster repertoires again held most primary-vaccination clones (roughly 95% CD4, roughly 90% CD8).

V was shortened by 2 bases and J by 5 bases, with 15 bases between the two germline ends. This CDR3 region has 15 residues. The gene calls are TRBV12-3 or TRBV12-4 and TRBJ2-5; possibly TRBD2 for D (6 bases). This TCR came from a man aged 18 to 30 who received the YFV17D yellow fever vaccine. The sample was CD8+ T cells not binding an NS4B(214-222) dextramer, sorted from PBMCs, taken roughly 20 days after the first yellow fever vaccination. The CDR3 spells CASSLISGVRETQYF. The CDR3 DNA sequence: TGTGCCAGCAGTTTAATATCGGGGGTTCGGGAGACCCAGTACTTC.